This passage covers 2 T cell receptor beta chains from one sample sequenced in a study of T-cell reconstitution after alpha-beta-depleted transplantation in children. Preparation of the TCRbeta library used unique molecular identifiers. In TCRdb, the PCR reads were re-called with MiXCR into one record per CDR3 protein. The profile shows over 90,000 distinct CDR3 sequences, approximately 8% of them singletons. This sample comprised PBMCs, obtained before TCRalphabeta/CD19-depleted stem cell transplant. The receptors were gathered from a boy between 2 and 10 years old with acute lymphoblastic leukemia, due to receive a stem cell transplant.

This clonotype was observed a handful of times. V usage is TRBV11-2 and J usage is TRBJ2-5; D unresolved. This CDR3 spans 14 amino acids. CDR1 and CDR2 from the germline V gene are SGHAT and FQNNGV. Trimming removed 4 bases from V and 2 bases from J, with 11 bases in between. The CDR3 coding sequence is TGTGCCAGCAGCTCCATCCAAGATCAAGAGACCCAGTACTTC. Protein product: CASSSIQDQETQYF.

This clonotype was detected many times. The rearrangement uses TRBV20-1 and TRBJ2-7, with 12 bases aligning to TRBD2. Losses at the gene ends were 6 bases for V and 2 bases for J; bases not matched to a gene: 2. Germline V gene sequence: CDR1 DFQATT, CDR2 SNEGSKA (reference sequence). This CDR3 region has 13 residues. The CDR3 reads CSARTSGAYEQYF. The CDR3 DNA is TGCAGTGCAAGGACTAGCGGGGCCTACGAGCAGTACTTC.